This note documents a single TCR beta chain sequence. The method was immunoSEQ multiplex PCR; TCRdb's version includes in-frame clones alone and lacks a portion of them. The repertoire holds around 150,000 clones, with roughly 79% as singletons. This record belongs to a study of cytomegalovirus exposure and HLA in healthy donors. This CDR3 has 15 amino acids. The germline V gene encodes CDR1 MNHEY and CDR2 SVGAGI. The J segment lost 1 base and the V segment lost 6 bases, leaving 5 bases of the junction unmatched. This clonotype was obtained from a young man in good health and CMV-seropositive. J is TRBJ2-3 and V is TRBV6-5; 9 bases align to TRBD2. Sequencing input: PBMCs. Here the CDR3 DNA reads TGTGCCAGCAGGGGACTAGCCAAGGGCACAGATACGCAGTATTTT. As protein: CASRGLAKGTDTQYF.